This record looks at one T cell receptor beta chain sequence and its context. Its specificity is not known. Everyone who donated was a healthy Caucasian. This specimen belongs to a study of identical twins. Study-level points and caveats: Fewer insertions were carried by abundant cord blood beta clonotypes, but none was seen in memory repertoires.

Each CDR3 protein is one row after TCRdb ran MiXCR on the 5' RACE reads. There are 200,000 to 250,000 distinct CDR3 sequences in the sample; 5.5% to 7.5% occur only once, and about 14% lies in the top ten. Another study also made use of these data, one on T cells expressing NK-cell markers. That source adds: Only alpha-beta TCR T cells were sorted in several experiments, using an anti-gamma-delta TCR antibody. The CD3+CD56-NKG2C+ fraction of several donors was also led by these clonotypes.

The sample comprised CD8+ T cells sorted from blood. The sequence derives from a woman between 18 and 30 years old in good health.

CDR3 sequence reads: CASSQYAQGATEAFF. CDR3 nucleotides: TGCGCCAGCAGCCAATACGCCCAGGGGGCGACTGAAGCTTTCTTT. The chain combines TRBV4-3 with TRBJ1-1; TRBD1 matches at 8 bases. V lost 2 bases and J lost 5; bases outside the gene matches: 7. Germline V CDR1 and CDR2: LGHNA, YSLEER. The CDR3 spans 15 residues.